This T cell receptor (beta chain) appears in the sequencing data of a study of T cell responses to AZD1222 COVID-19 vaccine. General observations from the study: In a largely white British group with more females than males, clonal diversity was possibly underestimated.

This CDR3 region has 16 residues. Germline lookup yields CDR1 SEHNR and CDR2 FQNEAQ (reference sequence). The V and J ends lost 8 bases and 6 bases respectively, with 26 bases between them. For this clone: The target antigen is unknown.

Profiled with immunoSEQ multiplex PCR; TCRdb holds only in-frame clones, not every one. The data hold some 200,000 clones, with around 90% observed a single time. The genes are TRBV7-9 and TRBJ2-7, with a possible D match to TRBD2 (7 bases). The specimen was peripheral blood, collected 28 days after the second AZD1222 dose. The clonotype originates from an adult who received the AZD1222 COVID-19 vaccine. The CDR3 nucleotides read TGTGCCAGCTCCCAGCGGGAACAGGGAATTCCGGGCGAGCAGTACTTC. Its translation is CASSQREQGIPGEQYF.